This passage covers 20 T cell receptor beta chains from one sample sequenced in a study of shared clonotypes between healthy human individuals. The protocol was immunoSEQ multiplex PCR, while the TCRdb copy is restricted to in-frame clones and leaves out a portion. Among 850,000 to 1,100,000 clones listed, approximately 80% were seen once. What was sequenced was memory CD4+ T cells from PBMCs. Documented subset: CD45RA-negative fraction. The receptor source for this set is a man younger than 35 in good health. Some clones in this sample may be carry-over from other donors' samples.

This chain joins TRBV2 and TRBJ2-1; perhaps D is TRBD1 or TRBD2 (5 bases each). The CDR3 has 15 amino acids. Germline CDR1 reads SNHLY; CDR2 reads FYNNEI. V was trimmed by 5 bases and J by 3 bases, leaving 14 bases between them. CDR3 DNA: TGTGCCAGCAGTAAAGGGGAGATCTTCTACAATGAGCAGTTCTTC. This encodes CASSKGEIFYNEQFF.

This clone was seen a single time. The V call is TRBV2, the J call TRBJ2-1; the D call may be TRBD1 or TRBD2 (5 bases each). V was pared by 4 bases and J by 9 bases, with 10 bases between. This CDR3 is built from 12 residues. Germline V gene sequence: CDR1 SNHLY, CDR2 FYNNEI. CDR3 DNA sequence: TGTGCCAGCAGTGTCGGGGCAGGTGAGCAGTTCTTC. Its protein product is CASSVGAGEQFF.

This clone was seen a single time. The V gene is TRBV28, the J gene TRBJ2-7, with 8 nucleotides matching TRBD1. CDR3 length: 15 residues. Germline V CDR1 and CDR2: MDHEN, SYDVKM. The V gene end was trimmed by 4 bases and the J gene end by 2 bases; junction bases not matched to a gene: 7. The CDR3 loop reads CASSSQGALAYEQYF. The CDR3, as DNA: TGTGCCAGCAGTTCCCAGGGGGCGCTTGCCTACGAGCAGTACTTC.

The chain joins TRBV9 to TRBJ2-7; tentative D call: TRBD1 (5 bases). Trimming pared 4 bases from V and 2 bases from J, leaving 13 bases between. Germline V gene data show CDR1 as SGDLS and CDR2 as YYNGEE. The CDR3 totals 14 residues. The CDR3 DNA is TGTGCCAGCAGCCCAGGGCCGAACCCCTACGAGCAGTACTTC. It encodes CASSPGPNPYEQYF.

This clone was counted a few times. For the CDR3, the DNA is TGTGCCAGCTCAATTTCGGCAGGACGCACAGATACGCAGTATTTT. This codes for CASSISAGRTDTQYF. The rearrangement links TRBV18 to TRBJ2-3; no reliable D call. V was trimmed by 5 bases and J by 1 base, leaving 13 bases between them. CDR1 and CDR2 (germline): KGHSH, LQKENI. This CDR3 has 15 amino acids.

The V call is TRBV6-5, the J call TRBJ1-2; unclear D gene. Germline V gene sequence: CDR1 MNHEY, CDR2 SVGAGI. V lost 0 bases, J lost 4 bases, and 12 bases lay in between. The CDR3 is 15 residues long. CDR3 loop: CASSYSRQRVYGYTF. DNA for the CDR3: TGTGCCAGCAGTTACTCAAGGCAGCGTGTCTATGGCTACACCTTC.

The sample holds one count of this clone. The CDR3 coding sequence is TGTGCCAGCAGCTTAGACAGGGTAGAGACCCAGTACTTC. Translating it yields CASSLDRVETQYF. The chain carries TRBV11-2 and TRBJ2-5, with TRBD1 as a possible D gene (5 bases). Trimming took 0 bases from V and 4 from J, leaving 6 bases between them. Germline values: CDR1 SGHAT, CDR2 FQNNGV. The CDR3 loop spans 13 amino acids. Full variable domain (rest looked up from reference TRBV11-2 and TRBJ2-5): EAGVAQSPRYKIIEKRQSVAFWCNPISGHATLYWYQQILGQGPKLLIQFQNNGVVDDSQLPKDRFSAERLKGVDSTLKIQPAKLEDSAVYLCASSLDRVETQYFGPGTRLLVL.

The chain uses TRBV18 and TRBJ2-2, with D perhaps matching TRBD1 or TRBD2 (5 bases each). The V gene lost 8 bases and the J gene lost 4 bases, with 20 bases spanning the gap. Germline V gene lookup returns CDR1 KGHSH and CDR2 LQKENI. This CDR3 contains 16 residues. CDR3 residues: CASTTRGPTGTGELFF. The CDR3 coding sequence is TGTGCCAGCACGACTCGGGGACCAACGGGCACCGGGGAGCTGTTTTTT.

This rearrangement joins TRBV5-4 to TRBJ1-4, with 7 positions matching TRBD1. V shed 0 bases and J 2 bases; nucleotides not matched to a gene: 1. CDR1 SGHNT and CDR2 YYREEE come from the germline V gene (reference sequence). This CDR3 comprises 15 residues. The CDR3 loop is CASSLATGTNEKLFF. In DNA form, the CDR3 reads TGTGCCAGCAGCTTGGCGACAGGGACTAATGAAAAACTGTTTTTT.

In its sample, this clone was seen many times. The chain uses TRBV7-8 and TRBJ2-4; D possibly uses TRBD1 or TRBD2 (6 bases each). CDR3 length equals 19 residues. V was cut by 0 bases and J by 0 bases, with 18 bases left in between. Germline-derived CDR1 and CDR2 are SGHVS and FQNEAQ. The CDR3 DNA reads as TGTGCCAGCAGCTTAGCCTTTGCGGGGACACGGGCAGCCAAAAACATTCAGTACTTC. Residues: CASSLAFAGTRAAKNIQYF.

The chain couples TRBV4-1 to TRBJ1-5; the D gene is possibly TRBD1 (5 bases). Germline V gene lookup returns CDR1 MGHRA and CDR2 YSYEKL. The CDR3 is 13 amino acids. Deletions cut 1 base from V and 4 bases from J, with 5 bases between. The CDR3 nucleotides read TGCGCCAGCAGCCAAGGACAGAATCAGCCCCAGCATTTT. Translation: CASSQGQNQPQHF.

The chain links TRBV4-2 to TRBJ2-1; 7 bases agree with TRBD2. The J segment lost 5 bases and the V segment lost 0 bases, leaving 10 bases of the junction unmatched. The V gene's germline CDR1 is LGHNA and CDR2 YNFKEQ. This CDR3 has 17 residues. The CDR3 DNA reads as TGTGCCAGCAGCCAAGAGTCTCGGCGGGAGAGCAACAATGAGCAGTTCTTC. Amino acids: CASSQESRRESNNEQFF.

With regard to this clone: One end of the junction is discordant with germline, which a read error may explain. The CDR3 loop is CASRGSGRRDTDTQCF. In DNA form, the CDR3 reads TGTGCCAGCAGGGGAAGCGGGAGACGAGACACAGATACGCAGTGTTTT. The chain links TRBV28 to TRBJ2-3, with TRBD2 matching 8 bases. The CDR3 is 16 residues long. Germline CDR1 reads MDHEN; CDR2 reads SYDVKM.

The table lists this clone with a few counts. J is TRBJ1-1 and V is TRBV2, with a weak D call TRBD1 (6 bases). The germline V gene encodes CDR1 SNHLY and CDR2 FYNNEI. Trimming shortened V by 3 bases and J by 4 bases, and 12 bases separated the two germline ends. The CDR3 totals 14 residues. The CDR3 nucleotides are TGTGCCAGCAGTGAGGTTCTAGGGGGCACTGAAGCTTTCTTT. It codes for CASSEVLGGTEAFF.

This chain links TRBV27 with TRBJ2-7, with TRBD2 identical over 7 bases. The trim removed 6 bases at V and 6 bases at J, leaving 8 bases unmatched. The CDR3 sequence is 13 residues long. Germline V gene sequence: CDR1 MNHEY, CDR2 SMNVEV (reference sequence). This CDR3 reads CASRKTSEGEQYF. The CDR3 bases are TGTGCCAGCAGAAAAACTAGCGAGGGCGAGCAGTACTTC.

The chain recombines TRBV18 with TRBJ2-7, with a possible D match to TRBD1 (6 bases). The length of the CDR3 is 15 residues. Germline CDR1 is KGHSH and CDR2 is LQKENI. V lost 2 bases and J lost 3, with 14 bases in between. DNA of the CDR3: TGTGCCAGCTCACCATCAAGCAGGGGACACTACGAGCAGTACTTC. This codes for CASSPSSRGHYEQYF.

V usage is TRBV4-2 and J usage is TRBJ1-2; D might be TRBD1 (6 bases). Trimming removed 2 bases at V and 2 bases at J, with 12 bases between. From germline, CDR1 is LGHNA and CDR2 YNFKEQ. CDR3 length: 15 residues. The DNA of the CDR3 is TGTGCCAGCAGCCAAAATCATCAGGGGAACTATGGCTACACCTTC. It encodes CASSQNHQGNYGYTF.

The CDR3 here is CASRLRDSGSGYTF. DNA of the CDR3: TGTGCCAGCCGGCTTAGGGACAGCGGTTCAGGCTACACCTTC. This rearrangement joins TRBV6-5 to TRBJ1-2; 7 nucleotides agree with TRBD1. V shed 8 bases, J shed 8 bases, and the junction held 14 bases outside the gene matches. The CDR3 covers 14 residues. The V gene's germline CDR1 is MNHEY and CDR2 SVGAGI.

The chain is built from TRBV5-1 and TRBJ2-3; D remains ambiguous. The germline V gene encodes CDR1 SGHRS and CDR2 YFSETQ. V was pared by 3 bases and J by 2 bases, with 10 bases between. This CDR3 region has 14 residues. CDR3 nucleotide sequence: TGCGCCAGCAGCTCGCTGGTAGCCACAGATACGCAGTATTTT. It yields the protein CASSSLVATDTQYF.

This clone was detected ten times or more. The CDR3 DNA sequence: TGTGCCATCAGTGAGTCGGATAGGCGGGAGACCCAGTACTTC. It is translated as CAISESDRRETQYF. The rearrangement uses TRBV10-3 and TRBJ2-5; D remains unclear. Trimming removed 0 bases at V and 5 bases at J, with 10 bases between. Germline-derived CDR1 and CDR2 are ENHRY and SYGVKD. The CDR3 is 14 residues long.